Shown below are 8 T cell receptor beta chains from a single sample sequenced in a study of blood T cell repertoires in COVID-19. TCRdb's copy holds only in-frame clones and misses some; the assay was immunoSEQ multiplex PCR. The table has some 220,000 clones, 85% to 90% seen once. What was sequenced was PBMCs or T cells enriched from blood (not recorded which). These TCRs come from a woman aged 18-29 years in a cohort exposed to, infected with or recovered from COVID-19 (not recorded which).

V is TRBV9 and J is TRBJ2-3; 8 nucleotides line up with TRBD2. The CDR3 is made up of 14 amino acids. The J segment lost 5 bases and the V segment lost 2 bases, leaving 4 bases of the junction unmatched. Germline CDR1 is SGDLS and CDR2 is YYNGEE. The CDR3 DNA sequence: TGTGCCAGCAGCGTGCGGGGGGCGGTAGATACGCAGTATTTT. As protein: CASSVRGAVDTQYF.

The chain uses TRBV18 and TRBJ2-3, with TRBD2 matching over 8 bases. The CDR3 has 14 amino acids. Germline V lookup: CDR1 KGHSH, CDR2 LQKENI. Germline trimming cut 6 bases from V and 2 bases from J; bases unmatched to any gene: 4. CDR3 amino acids: CASSTGGATDTQYF. Here the CDR3 DNA reads TGTGCCAGCTCTACCGGGGGGGCCACAGATACGCAGTATTTT. Full variable domain (remainder filled in from reference TRBV18 and TRBJ2-3): NAGVMQNPRHLVRRRGQEARLRCSPMKGHSHVYWYRQLPEEGLKFMVYLQKENIIDESGMPKERFSAEFPKEGPSILRIQQVVRGDSAAYFCASSTGGATDTQYFGPGTRLTVL.

The J gene is TRBJ1-1, the V gene TRBV6-5, with 10 bases aligning to TRBD1. Germline CDR1 is MNHEY and CDR2 is SVGAGI. This CDR3 comprises 15 residues. V shed 6 bases, J shed 3 bases, and the junction held 7 bases outside the gene matches. The CDR3 DNA sequence: TGTGCCAGCAGGAGGACAGGGGGAACCGACACTGAAGCTTTCTTT. Its protein product is CASRRTGGTDTEAFF.

With respect to this clone: Other DNA sequences in this specimen translate into the identical CDR3. This chain connects TRBV5-1 to TRBJ2-1; 9 nucleotides align to TRBD2. From germline, CDR1 is SGHRS and CDR2 YFSETQ. The CDR3 contains 15 residues. V trimming: 0 bases; J trimming: 2 bases; junction bases outside the gene matches: 0. Written as DNA, the CDR3 is TGCGCCAGCAGCTTGGCTAGCGGGGCCTACAATGAGCAGTTCTTC. It is translated as CASSLASGAYNEQFF.

As regards this clone: This same CDR3 is encoded by further DNA sequences in the sample. The CDR3 bases are TGCGCCAGCAGCTTGGACAGGGCTAACACTGAAGCTTTCTTT. This gives the protein CASSLDRANTEAFF. This rearrangement joins TRBV5-1 to TRBJ1-1, with TRBD1 as a possible D gene (6 bases). Trimming pared 0 bases from V and 2 bases from J, leaving 8 bases between. CDR3 length: 14 amino acids. CDR1 and CDR2 (germline): SGHRS, YFSETQ.

The chain uses TRBV21-1 and TRBJ1-5; the table's D call TRBD1 went unverified against the DNA. TRBV21-1 counts as a pseudogene. The CDR3 contains 15 residues. The CDR3, as DNA: TGTGCCAGCAGCAAAGGACAGGGGAGCAATCAGCCCCAGCATTTT. It codes for CASSKGQGSNQPQHF.

CDR3 coding DNA: TGTGCCAGCAGTCTCACAGTGGGTGCCGGTTACTATGGCTACACCTTC. This translates into CASSLTVGAGYYGYTF. This sequence joins TRBV27 and TRBJ1-2, with D uncertain. V was cut by 5 bases and J by 3 bases, with 19 bases left in between. The CDR3 sequence is 16 residues long. In germline, CDR1 is MNHEY, CDR2 SMNVEV (reference sequence).

The gene calls are TRBV7-8 and TRBJ2-7; 11 bases fit TRBD1. V lost 3 bases to trimming and J lost 4 bases; unmatched junction nucleotides: 5. Per germline, CDR1 SGHVS and CDR2 FQNEAQ. There are 15 residues in the CDR3. CDR3 sequence (DNA): TGTGCCAGCAGCTTTGGACAGGGGGCCGGGTACGAGCAGTACTTC. Its translation: CASSFGQGAGYEQYF.